Reported below is one T cell receptor (beta chain). Its antigen remains unidentified. The junction had 8 bases not matched to a gene; V was cut back by 4 bases and J by 2 bases. CDR1 and CDR2 from the germline V gene are SGHRS and YFSETQ. The length of the CDR3 is 16 residues. Relying on iRepertoire HTBI primers and Arm-PCR of CDR3 regions, the team built TCR beta libraries. Via MiXCR, TCRdb re-called the multiplex PCR reads, giving one row per CDR3 protein. The sample shows over 650,000 distinct CDR3 sequences, 30% of them seen only once. The data originate from a study of regulatory T cells in long-lasting Graves disease. General study points: Patients with persistent disease shared under 3,500 public clonotypes, outpacing the roughly 870 shared by new patients.

Described time point: persistent/refractory GD, antithyroid drugs over 5 years with positive TRAb. Generation of the TCR library employed RNA extracted from PBMCs. The receptor comes from a female donor with Graves disease. The V and J genes are TRBV5-1 and TRBJ2-5; TRBD1 matches 10 bases. The sample here was peripheral blood mononuclear cells (PBMCs), taken when the disease was refractory, from a patient treated with antithyroid drugs. The CDR3 loop is CASSVGPGQGQETQYF. The CDR3 DNA is TGCGCCAGCAGCGTAGGCCCGGGACAGGGGCAAGAGACCCAGTACTTC.